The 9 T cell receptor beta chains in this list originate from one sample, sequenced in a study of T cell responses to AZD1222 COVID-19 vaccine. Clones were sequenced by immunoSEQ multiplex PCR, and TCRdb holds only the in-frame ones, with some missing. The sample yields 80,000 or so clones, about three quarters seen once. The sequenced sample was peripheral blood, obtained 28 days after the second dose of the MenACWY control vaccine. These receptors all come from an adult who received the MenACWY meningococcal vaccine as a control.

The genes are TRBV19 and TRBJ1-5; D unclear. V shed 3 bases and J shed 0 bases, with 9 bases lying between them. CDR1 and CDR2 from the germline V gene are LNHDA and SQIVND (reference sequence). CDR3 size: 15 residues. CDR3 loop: CASSIGQLSNQPQHF. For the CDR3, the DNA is TGTGCCAGTAGTATCGGGCAGCTTAGCAATCAGCCCCAGCATTTT.

CDR3 nucleotide sequence: TGTGCCAGTAGTTCTTCCCTGACAGGGAGCCAGCCCCAGCATTTT. Its protein product is CASSSSLTGSQPQHF. V and J are TRBV19 and TRBJ1-5, with 7 bases aligning to TRBD1. CDR3 size: 15 residues. Germline V gene data show CDR1 as LNHDA and CDR2 as SQIVND (reference sequence). J lost 7 bases, V lost 5 bases, and 11 bases had no gene match.

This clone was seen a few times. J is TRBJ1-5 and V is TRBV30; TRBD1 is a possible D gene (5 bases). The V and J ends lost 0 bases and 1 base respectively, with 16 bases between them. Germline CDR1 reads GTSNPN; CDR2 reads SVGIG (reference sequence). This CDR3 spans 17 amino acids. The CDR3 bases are TGTGCCTGGAGTGTAGGGTTGGGGGATCCAAGCAATCAGCCCCAGCATTTT. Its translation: CAWSVGLGDPSNQPQHF.

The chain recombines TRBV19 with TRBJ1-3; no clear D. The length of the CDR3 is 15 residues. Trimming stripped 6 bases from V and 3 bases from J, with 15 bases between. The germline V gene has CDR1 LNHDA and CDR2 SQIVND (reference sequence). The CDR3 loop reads CASSLNGGNGNTIYF. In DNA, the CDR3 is TGTGCCAGTAGCCTGAACGGAGGGAATGGAAACACCATATATTTT.

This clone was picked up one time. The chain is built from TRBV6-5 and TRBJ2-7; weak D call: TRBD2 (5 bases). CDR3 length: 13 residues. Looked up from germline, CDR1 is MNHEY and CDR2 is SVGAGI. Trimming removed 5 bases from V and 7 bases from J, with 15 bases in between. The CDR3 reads CASSRGPSKEQYF. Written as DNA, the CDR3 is TGTGCCAGCAGTCGCGGGCCCTCGAAGGAGCAGTACTTC.

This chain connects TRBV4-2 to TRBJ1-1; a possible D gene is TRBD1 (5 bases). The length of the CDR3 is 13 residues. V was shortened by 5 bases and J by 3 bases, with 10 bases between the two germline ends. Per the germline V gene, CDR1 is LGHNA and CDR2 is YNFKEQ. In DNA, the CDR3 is TGTGCCAGCAGCGATCTAGGGGACACTGAAGCTTTCTTT. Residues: CASSDLGDTEAFF.

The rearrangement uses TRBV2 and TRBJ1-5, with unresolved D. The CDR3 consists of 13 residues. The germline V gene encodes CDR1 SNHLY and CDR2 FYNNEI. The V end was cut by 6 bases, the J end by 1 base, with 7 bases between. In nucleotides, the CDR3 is TGTGCCAGCAGAGGGAACAGCAATCAGCCCCAGCATTTT. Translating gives CASRGNSNQPQHF.

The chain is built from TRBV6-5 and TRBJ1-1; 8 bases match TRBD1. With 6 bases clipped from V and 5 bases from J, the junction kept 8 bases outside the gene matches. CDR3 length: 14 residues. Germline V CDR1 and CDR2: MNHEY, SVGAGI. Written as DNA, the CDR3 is TGTGCCAGCAGGTTGGACAGGGTGGTAACTGAAGCTTTCTTT. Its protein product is CASRLDRVVTEAFF.

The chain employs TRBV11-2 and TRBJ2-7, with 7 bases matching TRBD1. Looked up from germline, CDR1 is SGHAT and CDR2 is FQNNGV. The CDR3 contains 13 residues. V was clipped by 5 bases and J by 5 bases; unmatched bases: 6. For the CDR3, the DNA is TGTGCCAGCAGCCAAGACAGGGCCCACGAGCAGTACTTC. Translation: CASSQDRAHEQYF.